This T cell receptor beta chain emerged from a study of T-cell memory formation after mild COVID-19. About the study: Most TCR clusters belonged to a single donor.

Trimming pared 1 base from V and 0 bases from J, leaving 3 bases between. CDR3 length equals 13 residues. Germline V gene data show CDR1 as SGHTA and CDR2 as FQGNSA. The study's findings and limits: Clones shrinking between day 15 and 85 showed a balanced CD4/CD8 split, and those that grew later tilted toward CD4+. Cross-reactive memory appears to have joined, as suggested by some responding clones showing up in pre-infection memory.

This clonotype was recorded a few times. What it binds is not known. One entry per CDR3 protein results from TCRdb running MiXCR on the 5' RACE reads. The data contain around 140,000 distinct CDR3 sequences, over 15% of them singletons. The sequenced sample was PBMCs or a T cell subset sorted from them (not recorded which). The genes are TRBV7-2 and TRBJ1-2; D not certain. The clonotype comes from an adult woman who had mild COVID-19 (a few samples of this study predate the infection). Cell type and time point are not known. The CDR3 loop reads CASSLGANYGYTF. DNA for the CDR3: TGTGCCAGCAGCTTAGGGGCTAACTATGGCTACACCTTC.